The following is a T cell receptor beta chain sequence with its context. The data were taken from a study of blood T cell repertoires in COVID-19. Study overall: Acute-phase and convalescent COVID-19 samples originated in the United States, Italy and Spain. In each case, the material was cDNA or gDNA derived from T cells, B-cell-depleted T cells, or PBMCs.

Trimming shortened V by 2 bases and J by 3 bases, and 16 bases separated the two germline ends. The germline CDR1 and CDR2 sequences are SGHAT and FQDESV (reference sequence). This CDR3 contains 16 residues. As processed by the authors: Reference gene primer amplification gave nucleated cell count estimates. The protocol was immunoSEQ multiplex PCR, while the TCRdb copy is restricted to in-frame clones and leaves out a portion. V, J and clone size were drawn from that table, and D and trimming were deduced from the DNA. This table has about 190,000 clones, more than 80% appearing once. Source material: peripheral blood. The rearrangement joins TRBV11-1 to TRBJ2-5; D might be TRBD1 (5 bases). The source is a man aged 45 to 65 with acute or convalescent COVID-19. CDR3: CASSLPRTGREETQYF. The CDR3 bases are TGTGCCAGCAGCTTACCAAGAACAGGCAGGGAAGAGACCCAGTACTTC.